One and the same sample provided the 15 T cell receptor beta chains below, sequenced in a study of blood T cell repertoires in COVID-19. Only in-frame clones appear in the TCRdb table, and some are missing; sequencing was by immunoSEQ multiplex PCR. The sample has 360,000 or so clones, more than 85% seen once. The specimen was PBMCs or T cells enriched from blood (not recorded which). The receptors here all came from a woman between 25 and 40 years old who had recovered from COVID-19.

This chain links TRBV29-1 with TRBJ1-5, with a weak D call TRBD1 (6 bases). The germline CDR1 and CDR2 sequences are SQVTM and ANQGSEA. Trimming stripped 6 bases from V and 4 bases from J, with 13 bases between. The CDR3 sequence is 13 residues long. CDR3 sequence (DNA): TGCAGCGTGGCGACAGGTTTGAATCAGCCCCAGCATTTT. Translating it yields CSVATGLNQPQHF.

This rearrangement joins TRBV5-1 to TRBJ1-1; D ambiguous. The CDR3 has 13 residues. The V gene's germline CDR1 is SGHRS and CDR2 YFSETQ. Trimming cost V 5 bases and J 3 bases, with 11 bases left between them. CDR3 nucleotide sequence: TGCGCCAGCAGTTTTAAGAGGGACACTGAAGCTTTCTTT. It is translated as CASSFKRDTEAFF.

The chain joins TRBV11-2 to TRBJ2-1; 10 bases align to TRBD1. The CDR3 consists of 15 residues. J lost 4 bases, V lost 5 bases, and 5 bases had no gene match. Germline loops: CDR1 SGHAT, CDR2 FQNNGV. CDR3: CASSAGQGTYNEQFF. The CDR3 nucleotides read TGTGCCAGCAGCGCGGGACAGGGGACTTACAATGAGCAGTTCTTC.

The chain uses TRBV6-4 and TRBJ1-3; 9 bases map to TRBD1. Germline V gives CDR1 MRHNA, CDR2 SNTAGT. V lost 2 bases, J lost 4 bases, and 21 bases stayed unmatched. There are 21 residues in the CDR3. CDR3 bases: TGTGCCAGCAGTGACGATAGATCCGGGACAGGGTTAACCTCTGAAGGAAACACCATATATTTT. It yields the protein CASSDDRSGTGLTSEGNTIYF.

The genes are TRBV30 and TRBJ2-5, with 10 bases identical to TRBD1. Germline lookup yields CDR1 GTSNPN and CDR2 SVGIG (reference sequence). The CDR3 covers 15 residues. Trimming took 3 bases from V and 4 from J; bases not matched to a gene: 8. The CDR3 coding sequence is TGTGCCTGGAGCCTGGGGGGGACAGGGGCAGAGACCCAGTACTTC. Protein sequence: CAWSLGGTGAETQYF.

The DNA for the CDR3 is TGTGCCAGCAGTTTTTCAGGGGGCGCAGGGGGCTACACCTTC. This translates into CASSFSGGAGGYTF. The chain uses TRBV27 and TRBJ1-2, with 8 bases aligning to TRBD1. CDR1 and CDR2 from the germline V gene are MNHEY and SMNVEV (reference sequence). The CDR3 has 14 amino acids. V shed 3 bases and J 8 bases; nucleotides not matched to a gene: 8.

The chain has TRBV10-3 and TRBJ1-5; 7 bases match TRBD1. Germline V lookup: CDR1 ENHRY, CDR2 SYGVKD. CDR3 size: 15 residues. Trimming removed 7 bases from V and 0 bases from J; junction bases left unmatched: 6. DNA of the CDR3: TGTGCCATCATTTGGGACAGCTATAGCAATCAGCCCCAGCATTTT. Residues: CAIIWDSYSNQPQHF.

The chain recombines TRBV18 with TRBJ1-4, with a weak D call TRBD1 (5 bases). From germline, CDR1 is KGHSH and CDR2 LQKENI. The CDR3 covers 15 residues. Trimming shortened V by 4 bases and J by 4 bases, and 13 bases separated the two germline ends. The DNA for the CDR3 is TGTGCCAGCTCACTCATACAGGATTTTAATGAAAAACTGTTTTTT. Translating gives CASSLIQDFNEKLFF. The full variable domain, rest sourced from reference TRBV18 and TRBJ1-4, is NAGVMQNPRHLVRRRGQEARLRCSPMKGHSHVYWYRQLPEEGLKFMVYLQKENIIDESGMPKERFSAEFPKEGPSILRIQQVVRGDSAAYFCASSLIQDFNEKLFFGSGTQLSVL.

The chain employs TRBV18 and TRBJ1-5; 8 bases fit TRBD1. Germline lookup yields CDR1 KGHSH and CDR2 LQKENI. J gave up 0 bases and V 3 bases, and 4 bases lay outside the gene matches. The CDR3 covers 16 residues. CDR3 protein: CASSPDRGNSNQPQHF. The CDR3 DNA sequence: TGTGCCAGCTCACCCGACAGGGGAAATAGCAATCAGCCCCAGCATTTT.

This sequence joins TRBV11-2 and TRBJ1-2, with TRBD1 matching over 9 bases. V trimming: 5 bases; J trimming: 12 bases; junction bases outside the gene matches: 10. Looked up from germline, CDR1 is SGHAT and CDR2 is FQNNGV. The CDR3 extends over 13 amino acids. For the CDR3, the DNA is TGTGCCAGCAGCGCTCCGAGGACAGGGGAGCACACCTTC. This codes for CASSAPRTGEHTF.

The rearrangement uses TRBV6-5 and TRBJ1-2, with D perhaps TRBD1 (5 bases). This CDR3 has 13 amino acids. CDR1 and CDR2 (germline): MNHEY, SVGAGI. Between the trimmed V and J ends, which lost 8 bases and 0 bases, there was a span of 10 bases. CDR3 sequence: CASRGTTNYGYTF. The CDR3, as DNA: TGTGCCAGCCGGGGGACCACTAACTATGGCTACACCTTC.

The chain is built from TRBV24-1 and TRBJ2-3, with D unclear. The CDR3 loop spans 12 amino acids. V was shortened by 3 bases and J by 7 bases, with 7 bases between the two germline ends. Germline V gene sequence: CDR1 KGHDR, CDR2 SFDVKD. CDR3 sequence: CATSDPFYTQYF. The CDR3, as DNA: TGTGCCACCAGTGATCCGTTCTATACGCAGTATTTT.

CDR3 loop: CATSRGGQGGQPQHF. DNA of the CDR3: TGTGCCACCAGCAGAGGAGGGCAGGGAGGTCAGCCCCAGCATTTT. The V call is TRBV15, the J call TRBJ1-5, with D perhaps TRBD1 (5 bases). CDR1 is LNHNV, CDR2 YYDKDF, per germline (reference sequence). The CDR3 is 15 residues long. The V end was cut by 1 base, the J end by 6 bases, with 13 bases between.

V usage is TRBV5-6 and J usage is TRBJ2-7, with 7 nucleotides matching TRBD1. The V and J ends lost 6 bases and 7 bases, in that order; junction bases with no gene match: 13. CDR3 length: 14 amino acids. Germline CDR1 and CDR2: SGHDT and YYEEEE. CDR3 amino acids: CASNTLGTAGEQYF. Written as DNA, the CDR3 is TGTGCCAGCAACACTCTCGGGACAGCAGGAGAGCAGTACTTC.

The V and J genes are TRBV24-1 and TRBJ2-7; D is possibly TRBD1 (5 bases). Germline assignment: CDR1 KGHDR and CDR2 SFDVKD. This CDR3 spans 13 amino acids. V was shortened by 4 bases and J by 5 bases, with 11 bases between the two germline ends. For the CDR3, the DNA is TGTGCCACCAGTGAGTGGGGCAGGGACGAGCAGTACTTC. Protein sequence: CATSEWGRDEQYF.